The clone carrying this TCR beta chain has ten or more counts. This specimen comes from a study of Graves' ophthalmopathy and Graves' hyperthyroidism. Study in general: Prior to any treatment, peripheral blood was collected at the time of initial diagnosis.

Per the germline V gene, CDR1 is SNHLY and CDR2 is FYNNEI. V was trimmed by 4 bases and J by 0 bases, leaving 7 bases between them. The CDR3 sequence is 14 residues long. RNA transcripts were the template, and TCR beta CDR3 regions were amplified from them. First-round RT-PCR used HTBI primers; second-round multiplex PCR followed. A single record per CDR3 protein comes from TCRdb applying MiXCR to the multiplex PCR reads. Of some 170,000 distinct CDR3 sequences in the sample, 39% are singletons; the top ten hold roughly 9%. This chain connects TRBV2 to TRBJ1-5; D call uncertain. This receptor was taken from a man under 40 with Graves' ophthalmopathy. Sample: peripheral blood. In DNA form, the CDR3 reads TGTGCCAGCAGTGGGGGATATAGCAATCAGCCCCAGCATTTT. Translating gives CASSGGYSNQPQHF.